Below, 30 T cell receptor beta chains from the same sample are listed, as sequenced in a study of T-cell reconstitution after alpha-beta-depleted transplantation in children. As it was prepared, the TCRbeta library received unique molecular identifiers. TCRdb called the PCR reads again in MiXCR, with one record for every CDR3 protein. The data contain about 980,000 distinct CDR3 sequences, 25% to 30% of them singletons. Sequences were derived from PBMCs, mostly from graft donor cells, sampled 360 days after TCRalphabeta/CD19-depleted stem cell transplant. The receptor source for this set is a boy younger than two who had a stem cell transplant for SCID, so the T cells may come from the graft donor.

There are a few counts of this clonotype. The chain joins TRBV10-3 to TRBJ1-1, with D possibly TRBD1 on 6 matching bases. V shed 8 bases and J shed 4 bases, with 20 bases lying between them. Germline V gives CDR1 ENHRY, CDR2 SYGVKD. CDR3 length: 15 residues. CDR3 in DNA: TGTGCCATCCGGGGGGAGCCAGGGGAGACCACTGAAGCTTTCTTT. This translates into CAIRGEPGETTEAFF.

The chain joins TRBV7-2 to TRBJ2-5, with a tentative D call TRBD2 (6 bases). V was shortened by 5 bases and J by 2 bases, with 12 bases between the two germline ends. The length of the CDR3 is 14 residues. Germline V gene data show CDR1 as SGHTA and CDR2 as FQGNSA. DNA for the CDR3: TGTGCCAGCAGCGAGGGCGGGAAACAAGAGACCCAGTACTTC. As protein: CASSEGGKQETQYF. Complete variable domain (other parts from reference TRBV7-2 and TRBJ2-5): GAGVSQSPSNKVTEKGKDVELRCDPISGHTALYWYRQSLGQGLEFLIYFQGNSAPDKSGLPSDRFSAERTGGSVSTLTIQRTQQEDSAVYLCASSEGGKQETQYFGPGTRLLVL.

The J gene is TRBJ2-3, the V gene TRBV7-2, with 9 bases matching TRBD1. The J segment lost 3 bases and the V segment lost 3 bases, leaving 10 bases of the junction unmatched. Germline V gene lookup returns CDR1 SGHTA and CDR2 FQGNSA. This CDR3 is built from 17 residues. The CDR3 bases are TGTGCCAGCAGCTTGGACCTCCGGACAGGGGCGACAGATACGCAGTATTTT. Translated, it gives CASSLDLRTGATDTQYF.

V is TRBV9 and J is TRBJ2-7, with TRBD1 matching over 7 bases. CDR1 is SGDLS and CDR2 is YYNGEE in the germline V gene. With V trimmed by 0 bases and J by 1 base, 1 base remained unmatched. CDR3 length equals 14 residues. Here the CDR3 reads CASSVAGQSYEQYF. Here the CDR3 DNA reads TGTGCCAGCAGCGTAGCGGGACAGTCCTACGAGCAGTACTTC.

The V and J genes are TRBV4-3 and TRBJ2-5; possibly TRBD2 for D (5 bases). V lost 4 bases to trimming and J lost 4 bases, with 10 bases between them. The CDR3 runs 13 residues. Germline-derived CDR1 and CDR2 are LGHNA and YSLEER. The CDR3 sequence: CASSRDLAETQYF. The CDR3 DNA is TGCGCCAGCAGCCGCGATCTAGCAGAGACCCAGTACTTC.

The chain is built from TRBV7-8 and TRBJ2-1, with TRBD2 matching over 7 bases. With V trimmed by 5 bases and J by 6 bases, 13 bases remained unmatched. Germline CDR1 SGHVS, CDR2 FQNEAQ. The CDR3 loop spans 16 amino acids. The CDR3 nucleotides read TGTGCCAGCAGCCCCCCTCGACTAGCCCGGCGCAATGAGCAGTTCTTC. Protein: CASSPPRLARRNEQFF.

J is TRBJ2-7 and V is TRBV7-2; D unresolved. From germline, CDR1 is SGHTA and CDR2 FQGNSA. V was shortened by 5 bases and J by 7 bases, with 15 bases between the two germline ends. The CDR3 contains 13 residues. CDR3 sequence reads: CASSPDLLGEQYF. CDR3 nucleotides: TGTGCCAGCAGCCCGGACCTCCTAGGGGAGCAGTACTTC.

The chain recombines TRBV6-1 with TRBJ2-5, with D perhaps given as TRBD1 or TRBD2 (5 bases each). Trimming cost V 6 bases and J 7 bases, with 21 bases left between them. The CDR3 has 15 residues. Germline V lookup: CDR1 MNHNS, CDR2 SASEGT. CDR3 sequence: CASRSGTEPSGTQYF. The DNA for the CDR3 is TGTGCCAGCAGGTCCGGGACGGAGCCAAGCGGGACCCAGTACTTC.

This clonotype was seen repeatedly, ten times or more. Sequence at one end of the junction differs from germline and may be a read error. The V gene is TRBV5-1, the J gene TRBJ2-2; possibly TRBD1 for D (6 bases). Germline CDR1 reads SGHRS; CDR2 reads YFSETQ. The CDR3 has 13 amino acids. CDR3: CASSSQGTGELFF. CDR3 in DNA: TGTGCCAGCAGTTCACAGGGAACCGGGGAGCTGTTTTTT. Based on the CDR3 plus reference TRBV5-1 and TRBJ2-2, the full variable domain is KAGVTQTPRYLIKTRGQQVTLSCSPISGHRSVSWYQQTPGQGLQFLFEYFSETQRNKGNFPGRFSGRQFSNSRSEMNVSTLELGDSALYLCASSSQGTGELFFGEGSRLTVL.

J is TRBJ2-7 and V is TRBV4-1; 8 positions match TRBD1. Trimming took 0 bases from V and 1 from J; bases not matched to a gene: 8. The CDR3 runs 17 residues. The germline V gene has CDR1 MGHRA and CDR2 YSYEKL. CDR3 sequence (DNA): TGCGCCAGCAGCCAAGAGGACAGGGTAATCGGATCCTACGAGCAGTACTTC. Translation: CASSQEDRVIGSYEQYF.

The table lists this clonotype with a few counts. The chain joins TRBV5-6 to TRBJ2-3; TRBD1 matches at 11 bases. Germline CDR1 SGHDT, CDR2 YYEEEE. The CDR3 has 15 amino acids. V dropped 4 bases and J dropped 6; count of bases not matched to a gene: 7. The CDR3: CASSTPGQGGDTQYF. In DNA form, the CDR3 reads TGTGCCAGCAGCACCCCGGGACAGGGGGGGGATACGCAGTATTTT. The complete variable domain, with remaining parts taken from reference TRBV5-6 and TRBJ2-3, reads DAGVTQSPTHLIKTRGQQVTLRCSPKSGHDTVSWYQQALGQGPQFIFQYYEEEERQRGNFPDRFSGHQFPNYSSELNVNALLLGDSALYLCASSTPGQGGDTQYFGPGTRLTVL.

The genes are TRBV4-2 and TRBJ2-1; D assignment may be TRBD1 or TRBD2 (5 bases each). V was pared by 4 bases and J by 6 bases, with 28 bases between. CDR1 and CDR2 from the germline V gene are LGHNA and YNFKEQ. This CDR3 region has 19 residues. The CDR3 bases are TGTGCCAGCAGCCTAGGCGGGCTGCGACTCGACTGGGGGACCAATGAGCAGTTCTTC. It is translated as CASSLGGLRLDWGTNEQFF.

V and J are TRBV3-1 and TRBJ2-7, with a tentative D call TRBD1 (6 bases). Germline V CDR1 and CDR2: LGHDT, YNNKEL (reference sequence). The germline V and J ends were trimmed by 6 bases and 5 bases, with 14 bases remaining between them. The CDR3 consists of 13 residues. CDR3 loop: CASRRGGVDEQYF. The CDR3 DNA sequence: TGTGCCAGCAGACGAGGGGGTGTCGACGAGCAGTACTTC.

This clonotype was counted many times. The chain employs TRBV20-1 and TRBJ2-5; the D gene could be TRBD1 or TRBD2 (6 bases each). Germline V gives CDR1 DFQATT, CDR2 SNEGSKA (reference sequence). The CDR3 sequence is 13 residues long. V lost 4 bases to trimming and J lost 5 bases, with 14 bases between them. The CDR3 is CSATTGSGETQYF. The CDR3 region has the DNA TGCAGTGCTACAACAGGGAGCGGGGAGACCCAGTACTTC.

The V call is TRBV2, the J call TRBJ2-3; TRBD1 matches 9 bases. The CDR3 has 15 residues. CDR1 is SNHLY, CDR2 FYNNEI, per germline. V dropped 4 bases and J dropped 5; count of bases not matched to a gene: 7. As DNA, the CDR3 is TGTGCCAGCAGTGGAACAGGGGGCGCGATAGATACGCAGTATTTT. This codes for CASSGTGGAIDTQYF.

The V gene is TRBV10-3, the J gene TRBJ1-5; D might be TRBD1 (5 bases). Trimming left V 3 bases short and J 7 bases short, with 13 bases between. CDR3 length: 14 residues. Germline V gives CDR1 ENHRY, CDR2 SYGVKD. The CDR3 DNA reads as TGTGCCATCAGTGACGCCCCAGGGTACCAGCCCCAGCATTTT. Amino acid sequence: CAISDAPGYQPQHF.

This clonotype appeared a few times. One end of the junction does not line up with germline, which may come from a read error. V gene TRBV5-1 combines with J gene TRBJ2-1; D ambiguous. Looked up from germline, CDR1 is SGHRS and CDR2 is YFSETQ. The CDR3 sequence is 11 residues long. CDR3 loop: CASGLVGEQFF. The DNA of the CDR3 is TGCGCCAGCGGCTTGGTCGGTGAGCAGTTCTTC.

This rearrangement joins TRBV20-1 to TRBJ2-1, with D tentatively TRBD1 or TRBD2 (6 bases each). The CDR3 loop spans 16 amino acids. Germline V gives CDR1 DFQATT, CDR2 SNEGSKA (reference sequence). The germline V and J ends were trimmed by 6 bases and 8 bases, with 26 bases remaining between them. The CDR3, as DNA: TGCAGTGCGGCGTGGGTAATGGGGGCATGGGGGGATGAGCAGTTCTTC. The encoded protein is CSAAWVMGAWGDEQFF.

In this sample, this clonotype turned up a few times. J is TRBJ1-4 and V is TRBV12-3 or TRBV12-4; no clear D. V lost 6 bases, J lost 10 bases, and 15 bases lay in between. The CDR3 totals 13 residues. The CDR3 bases are TGTGCCAGCAGGGATGATGAGTGGGGAAAACTGTTTTTT. Translated, it gives CASRDDEWGKLFF.

This clonotype was observed at least ten times. The chain is built from TRBV5-4 and TRBJ2-3; D is unclear. With 1 base removed from V and 1 base from J, the gap between germline ends came to 7 bases. Looked up from germline, CDR1 is SGHNT and CDR2 is YYREEE (reference sequence). The CDR3 is made up of 14 amino acids. The CDR3 sequence: CASSLRYGTDTQYF. As DNA, the CDR3 is TGTGCCAGCAGCTTGAGATACGGCACAGATACGCAGTATTTT.

The J gene is TRBJ2-2, the V gene TRBV13; 7 positions agree with TRBD1. The CDR3 is 16 amino acids. Unmatched junction bases numbered 6, after V lost 5 bases and J lost 0 bases. Per the germline V gene, CDR1 is PRHDT and CDR2 is FYEKMQ (reference sequence). The CDR3 DNA reads as TGTGCCAGCAGCGGGGGACAGCCCGCGAACACCGGGGAGCTGTTTTTT. Protein product: CASSGGQPANTGELFF.

This clonotype has only one observation. The chain couples TRBV12-3 or TRBV12-4 to TRBJ1-2; TRBD1 is a possible D gene (5 bases). V was clipped by 3 bases and J by 6 bases, with 14 bases between them. The CDR3 is 14 residues long. CDR3 sequence reads: CASSFLGGLDGYTF. CDR3 bases: TGTGCCAGCAGTTTCTTGGGGGGGTTAGATGGCTACACCTTC.

A few counts support this clonotype. The V call is TRBV28, the J call TRBJ2-1; D not resolved. Germline assignment: CDR1 MDHEN and CDR2 SYDVKM. Trimming shortened V by 1 base and J by 9 bases, and 7 bases separated the two germline ends. CDR3 length: 12 residues. This CDR3 reads CASSLYPGEQFF. The CDR3 DNA sequence: TGTGCCAGCAGTTTATATCCGGGTGAGCAGTTCTTC.

The chain combines TRBV7-9 with TRBJ1-3; weak D call: TRBD1 (5 bases). V was trimmed by 5 bases and J by 0 bases, leaving 20 bases between them. The CDR3 covers 18 residues. Germline CDR1 reads SEHNR; CDR2 reads FQNEAQ (reference sequence). CDR3 nucleotides: TGTGCCAGCAGCCCCCGTCCCATGGGGGGGTACTCTGGAAACACCATATATTTT. This encodes CASSPRPMGGYSGNTIYF.

There are a few counts of this clonotype. The chain is built from TRBV20-1 and TRBJ2-3, with 12 bases aligning to TRBD2. The V and J ends lost 5 bases and 6 bases, in that order; junction bases with no gene match: 9. Germline V lookup: CDR1 DFQATT, CDR2 SNEGSKA (reference sequence). The CDR3 has 15 residues. The CDR3 DNA reads TGCAGTGCTTACACTAGCGGGGGGTCCGGGGATACGCAGTATTTT. Its protein is CSAYTSGGSGDTQYF.

The chain couples TRBV20-1 to TRBJ1-6; 7 nucleotides match TRBD1. The CDR3 runs to 14 residues. Looked up from germline, CDR1 is DFQATT and CDR2 is SNEGSKA (reference sequence). V dropped 6 bases and J dropped 10; count of bases not matched to a gene: 12. The CDR3, as DNA: TGCAGTGCCCTACTCCGACAGGGCGGATCACCCCTCCACTTT. It is translated as CSALLRQGGSPLHF.

This chain uses TRBV7-8 with TRBJ2-7; D remains ambiguous. V gave up 1 base and J gave up 3 bases, with 13 bases separating them. Germline V gene sequence: CDR1 SGHVS, CDR2 FQNEAQ. CDR3 size: 15 residues. CDR3 loop: CASSLDSSELYEQYF. CDR3 nucleotide sequence: TGTGCCAGCAGCTTAGATTCGTCCGAACTCTACGAGCAGTACTTC.

This clonotype was seen only a few times. The chain is built from TRBV5-1 and TRBJ1-1; tentatively, D is TRBD1 (5 bases). This CDR3 contains 16 residues. Germline loops: CDR1 SGHRS, CDR2 YFSETQ. The V end lost 1 base, the J end lost 4 bases, and 17 bases lay between the germline ends. CDR3 in amino acids: CASSLWGTNRPTEAFF. CDR3 coding DNA: TGCGCCAGCAGCTTGTGGGGGACCAACCGTCCCACTGAAGCTTTCTTT.

This clonotype came up a few times. This CDR3 is CSASAGLAILDTQYF. CDR3 bases: TGCAGTGCTAGTGCGGGACTAGCTATATTAGATACGCAGTATTTT. This chain links TRBV20-1 with TRBJ2-3; TRBD2 matches 9 bases. J gave up 5 bases and V 3 bases, and 9 bases lay outside the gene matches. The germline CDR1 and CDR2 sequences are DFQATT and SNEGSKA (reference sequence). The CDR3 runs to 15 residues.

V is TRBV19 and J is TRBJ2-5, with 8 bases identical to TRBD1. The CDR3 consists of 15 residues. Germline V gene data show CDR1 as LNHDA and CDR2 as SQIVND (reference sequence). With 3 bases clipped from V and 3 bases from J, the junction kept 6 bases outside the gene matches. This chain's CDR3 is CASSIYADREETQYF. CDR3 in DNA: TGTGCCAGTAGTATTTACGCGGACAGGGAAGAGACCCAGTACTTC.